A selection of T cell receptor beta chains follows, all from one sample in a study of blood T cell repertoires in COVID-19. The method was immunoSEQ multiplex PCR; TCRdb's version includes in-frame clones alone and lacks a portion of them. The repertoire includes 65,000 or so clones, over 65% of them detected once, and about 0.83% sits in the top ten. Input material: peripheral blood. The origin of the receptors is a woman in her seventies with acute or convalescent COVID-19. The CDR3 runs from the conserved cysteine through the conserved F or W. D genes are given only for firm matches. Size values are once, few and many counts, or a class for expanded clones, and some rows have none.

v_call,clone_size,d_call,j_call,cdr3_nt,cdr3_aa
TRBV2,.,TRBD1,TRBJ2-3,TGTGCCAGCAGGGGGGGGACAGGGTTTGGAGATACGCAGTATTTT,CASRGGTGFGDTQYF
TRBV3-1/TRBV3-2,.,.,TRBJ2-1,TGTGCCAGCAGCAGGGAGTTCTACAATGAGCAGTTCTTC,CASSREFYNEQFF
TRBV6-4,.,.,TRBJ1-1,TGTGCCAGCAGGCCTAGGGCGGGGTTAGATTTGACTGAAGCTTTCTTT,CASRPRAGLDLTEAFF
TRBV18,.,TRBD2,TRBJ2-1,TGTGCCAGCTCCCGACTGCCTAGCGGGGGGGCCGGTGAGCAGTTCTTC,CASSRLPSGGAGEQFF
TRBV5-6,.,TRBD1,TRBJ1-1,TGTGCCAGCAGCTTGCTTACAGGGGGGAACACTGAAGCTTTCTTT,CASSLLTGGNTEAFF
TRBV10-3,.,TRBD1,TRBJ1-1,TGTGCCATCAGTCGCACAGGGGGATTCGGGAACACTGAAGCTTTCTTT,CAISRTGGFGNTEAFF
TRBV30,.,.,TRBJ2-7,TGTGCCTGGAGCTCCGTCTCCTACGAGCAGTACTTC,CAWSSVSYEQYF
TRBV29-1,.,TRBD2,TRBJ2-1,TGCAGCGTTAAGACTAGCGGGAGTAATTTTGAGCAGTTCTTC,CSVKTSGSNFEQFF
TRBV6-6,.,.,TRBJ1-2,TGTGCCAGCAGTTACGACTCCGCATCTAACTATGGCTACACCTTC,CASSYDSASNYGYTF
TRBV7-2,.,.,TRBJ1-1,TGTGCCAGCAGCCTATTTCAGAACACTGAAGCTTTCTTT,CASSLFQNTEAFF
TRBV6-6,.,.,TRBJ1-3,TGTGCCAGCAGCCCAGGCGGAAACACCATATATTTT,CASSPGGNTIYF
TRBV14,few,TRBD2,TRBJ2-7,TGTGCCAGCAGCCCGCGCTTACGGGGGGGGCAGCTCTCCTACGAGCAGTACTTC,CASSPRLRGGQLSYEQYF
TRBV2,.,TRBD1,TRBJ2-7,TGTGCCAGCAGTTTATTCGACAGGGTAGTAGGCGAGCAGTACTTC,CASSLFDRVVGEQYF
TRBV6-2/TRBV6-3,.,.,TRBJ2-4,TGTGCCAGCAGCGGACCCCCGGGGTCGATGGCCAAAAACATTCAGTACTTC,CASSGPPGSMAKNIQYF
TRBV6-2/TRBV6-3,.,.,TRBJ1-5,TGTGCCAGCAGTTATACAGGCAATCAGCCCCAGCATTTT,CASSYTGNQPQHF
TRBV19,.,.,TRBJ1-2,TGTGCCAGTAGTATCGGCCAGGGTAAGGACTATGGCTACACCTTC,CASSIGQGKDYGYTF
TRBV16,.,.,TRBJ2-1,TGTGCCAGCAGCCAATCGATAAATAGTAATGAGCAGTTCTTC,CASSQSINSNEQFF
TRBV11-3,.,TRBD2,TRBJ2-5,TGTGCCAGCAGCCCCGGGCGCGGGAGTGAGACCCAGTACTTC,CASSPGRGSETQYF
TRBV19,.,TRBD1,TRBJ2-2,TGTGCCAGTAGTAGGACAGGGGGTACCGGGGAGCTGTTTTTT,CASSRTGGTGELFF
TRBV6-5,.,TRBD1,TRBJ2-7,TGTGCCAGCAGCCTCACGGGACAGGGGACCTACGAGCAGTACTTC,CASSLTGQGTYEQYF
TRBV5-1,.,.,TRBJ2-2,TGCGCCAGCAGCCCGGGAGGGACAGGGATCACCGGGGAGCTGTTTTTT,CASSPGGTGITGELFF
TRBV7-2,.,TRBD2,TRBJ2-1,TGTGCCAGCGGGTTAGTTTTCGCTTGGGGCGGGGGGGACCACAATGAGCAGTTCTTC,CASGLVFAWGGGDHNEQFF
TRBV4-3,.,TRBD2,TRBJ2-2,TGCGCCAGCAGCCATACTAGCGGGGAGGCCGCGAACACCGGGGAGCTGTTTTTT,CASSHTSGEAANTGELFF
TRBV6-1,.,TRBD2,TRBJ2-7,TGTGCCAGCAGTGACAAGACTAGCGGGAGTTACGAGCAGTACTTC,CASSDKTSGSYEQYF
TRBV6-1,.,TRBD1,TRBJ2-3,TGTGCCAGCAGTGAAGGGACAGGGGTTGGAGATACGCAGTATTTT,CASSEGTGVGDTQYF
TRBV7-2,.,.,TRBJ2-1,TGTGCCAGCAGCTTAGACGGGGGGCAATTGAGTGAGCAGTTCTTC,CASSLDGGQLSEQFF
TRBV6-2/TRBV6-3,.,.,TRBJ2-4,TGTGCCAGCAGTTACTCTGCAGGGGCTAACATTCAGTACTTC,CASSYSAGANIQYF
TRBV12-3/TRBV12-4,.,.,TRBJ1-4,TGTGCCAGCAGTTTATCATCTAATGAAAAACTGTTTTTT,CASSLSSNEKLFF
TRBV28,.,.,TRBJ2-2,TGTGCCAGCAGTTCCATTACCGGGGAGCTGTTTTTT,CASSSITGELFF
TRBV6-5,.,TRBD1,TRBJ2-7,TGTGCCAGCAGTCCTGGACAGGTCTACGAGCAGTACTTC,CASSPGQVYEQYF
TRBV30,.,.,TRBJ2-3,TGTGCCTGGCAGCGGCTGAGCACAGATACGCAGTATTTT,CAWQRLSTDTQYF
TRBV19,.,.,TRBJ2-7,TGTGCCACCGCCTCGACGGGCTCCTACGAGCAGTACTTC,CATASTGSYEQYF
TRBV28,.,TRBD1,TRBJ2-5,TGTGCCAGCAGTTCGGGACAGGTTATCCAAGAGACCCAGTACTTC,CASSSGQVIQETQYF
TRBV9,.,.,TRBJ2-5,TGTGCCAGCAGCGTAGGCCTCAGGGAGACCCAGTACTTC,CASSVGLRETQYF
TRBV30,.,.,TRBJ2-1,TGTGCCAGAAAGAAGGGACTTCACCGGGGAGGTGAGCAGTTCTTC,CARKKGLHRGGEQFF
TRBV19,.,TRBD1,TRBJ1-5,TGTGCCAGTAGTCTACGTTTTGGACAGGGGATCTCTCAGCCCCAGCATTTT,CASSLRFGQGISQPQHF
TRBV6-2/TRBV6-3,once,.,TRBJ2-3,TGTGCCAGCAGTTCACCTCTTCAGGGGCTAGCAGCAGATACGCAGTATTTT,CASSSPLQGLAADTQYF
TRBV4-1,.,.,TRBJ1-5,TGCGCCAGCAGCCAATGGGCTCTGGGTCAGCCCCAGCATTTT,CASSQWALGQPQHF
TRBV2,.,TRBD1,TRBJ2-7,TGTGCCAGTCGGCCGGGACAGGGTTTCGAGCAGTACTTC,CASRPGQGFEQYF
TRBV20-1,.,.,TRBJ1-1,TGCAGTGCTAGTAAGTTCGGGGGCACTGAAGCTTTCTTT,CSASKFGGTEAFF
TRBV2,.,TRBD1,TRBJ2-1,TGTGCCAGCAAATCCGGGACAGGTGACAATGAGCAGTTCTTC,CASKSGTGDNEQFF
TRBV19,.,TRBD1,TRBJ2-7,TGTGCCAGTAGTATTGAAGGGACAGTCTCCTACGAGCAGTACTTC,CASSIEGTVSYEQYF
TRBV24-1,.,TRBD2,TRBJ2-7,TGTGCCACCAGTGATTCCGCTCAAGCGGGAGGGGACGAGCAGTACTTC,CATSDSAQAGGDEQYF
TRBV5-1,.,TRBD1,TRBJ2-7,TGCGCCAGCAGCTCGGGAAGACAGGGCGAGCAGTACTTC,CASSSGRQGEQYF
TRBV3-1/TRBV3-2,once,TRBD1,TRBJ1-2,TGTGCCAGCAGCCAAGGTCCGGGACAGGGGGCTAAGGGCTACACCTTC,CASSQGPGQGAKGYTF
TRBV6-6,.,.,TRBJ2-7,TGTGCCAGCGTTCCCGGCCTTCGACACTCCTACGAGCAGTACTTC,CASVPGLRHSYEQYF
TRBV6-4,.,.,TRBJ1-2,TGTGCCAGCAGTGTCGCCGGCCAGGGGCTCGGTGGCTACACCTTC,CASSVAGQGLGGYTF
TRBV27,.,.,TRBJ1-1,TGTGCCAGCAGTTTCCAAAGTCGGGCTTTCTTT,CASSFQSRAFF
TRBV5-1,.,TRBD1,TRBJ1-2,TGCGCCAGCAGCTTGGTAGGCAGGGGGTTGGATGGCTACACCTTC,CASSLVGRGLDGYTF
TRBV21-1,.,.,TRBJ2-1,TGTGCCAGCAGGATAAGGGAGTCATCCTACAATGAGCAGTTCTTC,CASRIRESSYNEQFF